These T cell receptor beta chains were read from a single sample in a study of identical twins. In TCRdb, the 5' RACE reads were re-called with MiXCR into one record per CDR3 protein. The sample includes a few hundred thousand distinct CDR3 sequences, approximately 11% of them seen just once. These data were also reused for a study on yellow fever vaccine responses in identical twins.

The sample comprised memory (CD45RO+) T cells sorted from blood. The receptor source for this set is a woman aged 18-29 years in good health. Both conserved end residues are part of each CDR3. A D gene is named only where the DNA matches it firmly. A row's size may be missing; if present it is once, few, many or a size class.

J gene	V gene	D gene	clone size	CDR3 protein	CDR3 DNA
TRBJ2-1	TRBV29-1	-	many	CSGRSVIDEQFF	TGCAGCGGTCGATCAGTTATCGATGAGCAGTTCTTC
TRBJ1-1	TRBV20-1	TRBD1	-	CSAPKLTGWTEAFF	TGCAGTGCTCCTAAGCTGACAGGGTGGACTGAAGCTTTCTTT
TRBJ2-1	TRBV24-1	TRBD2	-	CATSEGTSGRSMYNEQFF	TGTGCCACCAGTGAAGGGACTAGCGGGAGGTCTATGTACAATGAGCAGTTCTTC
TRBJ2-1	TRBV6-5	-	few	CASSYYGEQFF	TGTGCCAGCAGTTACTACGGGGAGCAGTTCTTC
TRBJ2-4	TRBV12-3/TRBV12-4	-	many	CASSLTKKNIQYF	TGTGCCAGCAGTTTGACGAAAAAAAACATTCAGTACTTC
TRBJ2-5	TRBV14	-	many	CASSPRGYTQYF	TGTGCCAGCAGCCCAAGGGGGTACACCCAGTACTTC
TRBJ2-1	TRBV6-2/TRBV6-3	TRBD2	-	CASNMPGLGSYNEQFF	TGTGCCAGCAACATGCCGGGACTAGGATCCTACAATGAGCAGTTCTTC
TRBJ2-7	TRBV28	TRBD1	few	CASSLVDRGREQYF	TGTGCCAGCAGTTTAGTGGACAGGGGGCGCGAGCAGTACTTC
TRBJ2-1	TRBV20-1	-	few	CSAPKVGLNNEQFF	TGCAGTGCTCCCAAGGTCGGGCTGAACAATGAGCAGTTCTTC
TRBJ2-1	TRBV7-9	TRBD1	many	CASRTLAGQGDNEQFF	TGTGCCAGCAGGACTCTCGCGGGACAGGGAGACAATGAGCAGTTCTTC
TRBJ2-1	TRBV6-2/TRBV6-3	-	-	CASRPLAYNEQFF	TGTGCCAGCAGGCCACTTGCCTACAATGAGCAGTTCTTC
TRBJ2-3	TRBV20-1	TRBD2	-	CSAWLAGVDTQYF	TGCAGTGCCTGGCTAGCGGGAGTAGATACGCAGTATTTT
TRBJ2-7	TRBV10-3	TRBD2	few	CAATGAPSGKYEQYF	TGTGCCGCAACAGGAGCCCCTAGCGGGAAGTACGAGCAGTACTTC
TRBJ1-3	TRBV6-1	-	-	CASRPRTGGSGNTIYF	TGTGCCAGCAGACCCCGGACCGGGGGCTCTGGAAACACCATATATTTT
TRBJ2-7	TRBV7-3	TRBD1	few	CASSPGTGFHEQYF	TGTGCCAGCAGCCCCGGGACAGGGTTCCACGAGCAGTACTTC
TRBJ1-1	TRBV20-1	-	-	CSARRVVAEAFF	TGCAGTGCTAGACGGGTAGTCGCTGAAGCTTTCTTT
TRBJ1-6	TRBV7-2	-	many	CASSPRGAQSNSPLHF	TGTGCCAGCAGCCCCCGGGGGGCACAGAGTAATTCACCCCTCCACTTT
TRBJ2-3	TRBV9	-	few	CASSVLGAGTDTQYF	TGTGCCAGCAGCGTACTGGGGGCTGGCACAGATACGCAGTATTTT
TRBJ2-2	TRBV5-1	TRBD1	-	CASSLLGQGNTGELFF	TGCGCCAGCAGCCTACTAGGACAGGGAAACACCGGGGAGCTGTTTTTT
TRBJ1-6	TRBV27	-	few	CASSIRDPLNSPLHF	TGTGCCAGCAGTATCCGGGACCCCCTTAATTCACCCCTCCACTTT
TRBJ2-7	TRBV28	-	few	CASSFFGVYEQYF	TGTGCCAGCAGTTTCTTCGGGGTCTACGAGCAGTACTTC
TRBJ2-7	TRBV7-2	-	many	CASSLGDFREQYF	TGTGCCAGCAGCTTAGGGGACTTCCGCGAGCAGTACTTC
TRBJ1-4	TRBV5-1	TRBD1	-	CASSEGQGGNEKLFF	TGCGCCAGCAGCGAGGGACAGGGAGGTAATGAAAAACTGTTTTTT
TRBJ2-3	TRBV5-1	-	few	CASSLAWSTDTQYF	TGCGCCAGCAGCTTGGCCTGGAGCACAGATACGCAGTATTTT
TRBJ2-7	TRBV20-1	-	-	CSTEGGLGEQYF	TGCAGTACGGAGGGGGGGCTGGGCGAGCAGTACTTC
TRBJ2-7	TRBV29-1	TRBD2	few	CSVLAGGPYEQYF	TGCAGCGTACTAGCGGGGGGGCCCTACGAGCAGTACTTC
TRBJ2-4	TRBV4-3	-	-	CASSQDLGTNIQYF	TGCGCCAGCAGCCAAGATTTGGGGACGAACATTCAGTACTTC
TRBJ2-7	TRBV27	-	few	CASTPRGGGYEQYF	TGTGCCAGCACCCCCCGAGGTGGCGGCTACGAGCAGTACTTC
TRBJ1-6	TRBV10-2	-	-	CASMGGLTPLHF	TGCGCCAGCATGGGGGGCTTAACACCCCTCCACTTT
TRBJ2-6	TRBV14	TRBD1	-	CASSRGTGTGANVLTF	TGTGCCAGCAGCCGAGGGACAGGGACTGGGGCCAACGTCCTGACTTTC
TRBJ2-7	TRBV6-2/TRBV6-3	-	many	CASSYLTLYEQYF	TGTGCCAGCAGTTACCTGACCCTTTACGAGCAGTACTTC
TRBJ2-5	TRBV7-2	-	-	CASSSAPQGFVETQYF	TGTGCCAGCAGCTCAGCGCCTCAGGGGTTCGTGGAGACCCAGTACTTC
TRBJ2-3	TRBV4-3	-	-	CASSPLYNGGTDTQYF	TGCGCCAGCAGCCCCCTCTATAACGGGGGAACTGATACGCAGTATTTT
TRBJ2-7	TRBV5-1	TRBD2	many	CASSAGGSSYEQYF	TGCGCCAGCAGCGCGGGGGGGAGCTCCTACGAGCAGTACTTC
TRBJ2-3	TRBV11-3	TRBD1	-	CASSFGQGVRDTQYF	TGTGCCAGCAGCTTCGGACAGGGAGTCCGGGATACGCAGTATTTT
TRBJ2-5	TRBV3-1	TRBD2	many	CASSQYRTSSETQYF	TGTGCCAGCAGCCAGTACCGGACTAGCTCGGAGACCCAGTACTTC
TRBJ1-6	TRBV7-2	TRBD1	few	CASSTRQGIGNSPLHF	TGTGCCAGCAGCACACGACAGGGGATTGGGAATTCACCCCTCCACTTT
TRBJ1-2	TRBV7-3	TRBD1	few	CASSTPQGAGYGYTF	TGTGCCAGCAGCACACCACAGGGGGCAGGCTATGGCTACACCTTC
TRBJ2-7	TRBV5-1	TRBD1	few	CASSLRDRGGGEQYF	TGCGCCAGCAGCTTGCGGGACAGGGGAGGTGGGGAGCAGTACTTC
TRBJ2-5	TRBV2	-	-	CASSERAAVRETQYF	TGTGCCAGCAGTGAACGGGCGGCCGTCAGGGAGACCCAGTACTTC
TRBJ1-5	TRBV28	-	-	CASSPSDRANQPQHF	TGTGCCAGCAGTCCCTCGGACCGGGCCAATCAGCCCCAGCATTTT
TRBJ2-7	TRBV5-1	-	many	CASSLTGSYSYEQYF	TGCGCCAGCAGCTTGACGGGCAGTTACTCCTACGAGCAGTACTTC
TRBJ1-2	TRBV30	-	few	CAWSSGGPGYGYTF	TGTGCCTGGAGTAGCGGGGGGCCGGGCTATGGCTACACCTTC
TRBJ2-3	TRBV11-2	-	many	CASSPRQTGLGDLKSTDTQYF	TGTGCCAGCAGCCCACGACAGACAGGGTTAGGGGACTTAAAGAGCACAGATACGCAGTATTTT
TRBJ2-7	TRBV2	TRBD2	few	CASSEVAGGEYF	TGTGCCAGCAGTGAAGTAGCGGGCGGGGAGTACTTC
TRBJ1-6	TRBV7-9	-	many	CASSLQDSPLHF	TGTGCCAGCAGCTTACAAGATTCACCCCTCCACTTT
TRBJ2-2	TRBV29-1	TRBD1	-	CSGGQGAGELFF	TGCAGCGGCGGACAGGGCGCCGGGGAGCTGTTTTTT
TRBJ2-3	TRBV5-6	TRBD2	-	CASSLLVSGLTSTDTQYF	TGTGCCAGCAGCTTGTTGGTTTCGGGACTAACTAGCACAGATACGCAGTATTTT
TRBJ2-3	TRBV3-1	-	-	CASSQRAGEGDTQYF	TGTGCCAGCAGCCAAAGGGCAGGAGAGGGGGATACGCAGTATTTT
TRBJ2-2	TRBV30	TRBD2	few	CAWSWGLGSGELFF	TGTGCCTGGAGTTGGGGACTAGGGTCCGGGGAGCTGTTTTTT
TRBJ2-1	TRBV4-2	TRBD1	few	CASSRSYRGDDEQFF	TGTGCCAGCAGCCGAAGCTACAGGGGTGACGATGAGCAGTTCTTC
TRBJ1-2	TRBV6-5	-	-	CASSYPLSDKGGYTF	TGTGCCAGCAGTTATCCCCTGAGCGATAAGGGTGGCTACACCTTC
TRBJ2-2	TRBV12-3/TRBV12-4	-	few	CASSPSRVGVAGELFF	TGTGCCAGCTCCCCGTCCCGGGTAGGAGTCGCCGGGGAGCTGTTTTTT
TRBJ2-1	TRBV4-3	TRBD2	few	CASSLQTSGAYNEQFF	TGCGCCAGCAGCCTTCAGACTAGCGGGGCCTACAATGAGCAGTTCTTC